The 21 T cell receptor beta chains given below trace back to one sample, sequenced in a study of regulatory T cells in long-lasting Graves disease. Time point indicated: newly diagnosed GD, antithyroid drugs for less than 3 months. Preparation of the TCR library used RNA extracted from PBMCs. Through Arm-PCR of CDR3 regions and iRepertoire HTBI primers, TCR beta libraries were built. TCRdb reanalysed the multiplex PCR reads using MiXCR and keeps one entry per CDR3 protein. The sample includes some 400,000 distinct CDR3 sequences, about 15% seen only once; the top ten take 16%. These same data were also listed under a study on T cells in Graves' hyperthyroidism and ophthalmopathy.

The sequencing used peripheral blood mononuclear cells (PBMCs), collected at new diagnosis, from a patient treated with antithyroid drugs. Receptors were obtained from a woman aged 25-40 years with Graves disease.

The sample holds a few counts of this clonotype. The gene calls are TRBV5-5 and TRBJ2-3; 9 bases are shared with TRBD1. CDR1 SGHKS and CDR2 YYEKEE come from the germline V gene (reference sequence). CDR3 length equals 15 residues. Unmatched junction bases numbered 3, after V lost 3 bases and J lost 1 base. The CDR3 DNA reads TGTGCCAGCAGCTGGGGACAGGGCCGCACAGATACGCAGTATTTT. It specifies CASSWGQGRTDTQYF.

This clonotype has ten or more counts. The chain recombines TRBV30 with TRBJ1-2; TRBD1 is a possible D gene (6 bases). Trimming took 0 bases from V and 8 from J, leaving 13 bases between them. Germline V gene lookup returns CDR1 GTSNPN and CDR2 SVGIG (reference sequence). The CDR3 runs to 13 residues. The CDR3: CAWSVQGVIGYTF. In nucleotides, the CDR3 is TGTGCCTGGAGTGTACAGGGTGTCATAGGCTACACCTTC. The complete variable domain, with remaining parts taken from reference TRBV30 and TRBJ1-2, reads SQTIHQWPATLVQPVGSPLSLECTVEGTSNPNLYWYRQAAGRGLQLLFYSVGIGQISSEVPQNLSASRPQDRQFILSSKKLLLSDSGFYLCAWSVQGVIGYTFGSGTRLTVV.

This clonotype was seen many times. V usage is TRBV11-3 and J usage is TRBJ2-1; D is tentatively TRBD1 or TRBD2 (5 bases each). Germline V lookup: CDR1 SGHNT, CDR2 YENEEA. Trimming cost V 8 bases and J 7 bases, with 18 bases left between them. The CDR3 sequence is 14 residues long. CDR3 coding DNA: TGTGCCAGCCGGACCGGGACGGGGTTAAATGAGCAGTTCTTC. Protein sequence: CASRTGTGLNEQFF.

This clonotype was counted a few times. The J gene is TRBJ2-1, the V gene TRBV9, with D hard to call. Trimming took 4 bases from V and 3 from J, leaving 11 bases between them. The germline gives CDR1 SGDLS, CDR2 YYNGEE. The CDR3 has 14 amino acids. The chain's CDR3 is CASSSPPSYNEQFF. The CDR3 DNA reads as TGTGCCAGCAGCTCCCCCCCTAGCTACAATGAGCAGTTCTTC.

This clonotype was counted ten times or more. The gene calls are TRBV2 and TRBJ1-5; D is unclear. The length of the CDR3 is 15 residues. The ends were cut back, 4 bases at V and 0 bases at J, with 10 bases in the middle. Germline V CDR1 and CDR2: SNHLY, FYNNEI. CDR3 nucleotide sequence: TGTGCCAGCAGTGGCGACGAGATTAGCAATCAGCCCCAGCATTTT. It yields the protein CASSGDEISNQPQHF.

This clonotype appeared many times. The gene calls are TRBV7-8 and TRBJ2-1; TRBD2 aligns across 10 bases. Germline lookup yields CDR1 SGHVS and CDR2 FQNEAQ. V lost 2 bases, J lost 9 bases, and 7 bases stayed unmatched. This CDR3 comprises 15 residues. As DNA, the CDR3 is TGTGCCAGCAGCTTATGGGCTAGCGGGAGAGGTGAGCAGTTCTTC. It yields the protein CASSLWASGRGEQFF. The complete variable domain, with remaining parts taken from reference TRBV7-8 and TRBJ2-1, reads GAGVSQSPRYKVAKRGQDVALRCDPISGHVSLFWYQQALGQGPEFLTYFQNEAQLDKSGLPSDRFFAERPEGSVSTLKIQRTQQEDSAVYLCASSLWASGRGEQFFGPGTRLTVL.

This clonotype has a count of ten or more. In DNA form, the CDR3 reads TGCGCCACGGGACAGTCGAACACTGAAGCTTTCTTT. Its translation: CATGQSNTEAFF. The chain combines TRBV29-1 with TRBJ1-1, with TRBD1 identical over 7 bases. The germline CDR1 and CDR2 sequences are SQVTM and ANQGSEA. The CDR3 has 12 amino acids.

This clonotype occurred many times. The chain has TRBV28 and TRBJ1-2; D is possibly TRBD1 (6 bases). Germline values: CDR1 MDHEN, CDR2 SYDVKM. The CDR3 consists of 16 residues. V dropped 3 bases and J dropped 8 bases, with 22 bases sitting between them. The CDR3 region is CASSFHPNEGDRGYTF. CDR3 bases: TGTGCCAGCAGTTTTCACCCAAATGAGGGGGATCGGGGCTACACCTTC.

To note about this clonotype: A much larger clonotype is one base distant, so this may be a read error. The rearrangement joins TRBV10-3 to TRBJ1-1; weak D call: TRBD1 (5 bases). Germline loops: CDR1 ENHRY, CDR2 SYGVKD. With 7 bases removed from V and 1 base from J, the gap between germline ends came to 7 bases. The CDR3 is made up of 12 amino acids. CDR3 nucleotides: TGTGCCATCATGGGACGGAACACTGAAGCTTTCTTT. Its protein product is CAIMGRNTEAFF.

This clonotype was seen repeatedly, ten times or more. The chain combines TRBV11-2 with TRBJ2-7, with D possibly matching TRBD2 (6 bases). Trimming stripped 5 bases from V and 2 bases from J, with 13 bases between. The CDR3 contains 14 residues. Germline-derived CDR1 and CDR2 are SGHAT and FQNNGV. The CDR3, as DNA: TGTGCCAGCAGCCTGCGGGGCACAGCCTACGAGCAGTACTTC. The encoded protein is CASSLRGTAYEQYF.

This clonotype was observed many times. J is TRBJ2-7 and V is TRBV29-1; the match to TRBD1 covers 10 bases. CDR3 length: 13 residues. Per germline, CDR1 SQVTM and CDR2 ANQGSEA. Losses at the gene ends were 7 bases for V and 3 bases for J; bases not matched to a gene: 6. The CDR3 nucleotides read TGCAGCGCGGCCCGGGACAGGGGCTACGAGCAGTACTTC. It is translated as CSAARDRGYEQYF.

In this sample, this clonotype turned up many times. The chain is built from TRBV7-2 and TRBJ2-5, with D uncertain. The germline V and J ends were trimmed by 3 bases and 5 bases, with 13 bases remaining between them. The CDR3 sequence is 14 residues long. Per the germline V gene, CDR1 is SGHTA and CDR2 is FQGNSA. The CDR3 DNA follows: TGTGCCAGCAGCTTTTCGGACCCCGGGGAGACCCAGTACTTC. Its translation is CASSFSDPGETQYF.

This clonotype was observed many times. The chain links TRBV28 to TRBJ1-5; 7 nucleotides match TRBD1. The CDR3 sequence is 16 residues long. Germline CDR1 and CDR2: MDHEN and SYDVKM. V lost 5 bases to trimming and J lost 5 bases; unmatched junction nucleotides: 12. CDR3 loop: CASSLGGRGPDQPQHF. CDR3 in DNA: TGTGCCAGCAGTCTCGGGGGGAGGGGGCCGGATCAGCCCCAGCATTTT.

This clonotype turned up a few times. This CDR3 is CASSEGTAGNTIYF. Here the CDR3 DNA reads TGTGCCAGCAGCGAAGGGACAGCTGGAAACACCATATATTTT. The V gene is TRBV5-6, the J gene TRBJ1-3, with 7 bases aligning to TRBD1. Germline V lookup: CDR1 SGHDT, CDR2 YYEEEE. With V trimmed by 4 bases and J by 2 bases, 3 bases remained unmatched. This CDR3 is 14 amino acids long.

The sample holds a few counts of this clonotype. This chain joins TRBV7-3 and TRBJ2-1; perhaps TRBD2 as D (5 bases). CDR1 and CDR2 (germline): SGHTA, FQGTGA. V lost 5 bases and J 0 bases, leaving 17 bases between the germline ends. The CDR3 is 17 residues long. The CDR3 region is CASSPSLGASSYNEQFF. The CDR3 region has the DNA TGTGCCAGCAGCCCTAGCCTAGGCGCTAGCTCCTACAATGAGCAGTTCTTC.

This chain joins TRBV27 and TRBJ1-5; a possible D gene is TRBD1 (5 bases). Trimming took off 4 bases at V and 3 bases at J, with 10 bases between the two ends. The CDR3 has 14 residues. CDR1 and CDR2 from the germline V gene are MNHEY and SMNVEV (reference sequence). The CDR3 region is CASSWGGPNQPQHF. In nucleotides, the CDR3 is TGTGCCAGCAGTTGGGGGGGACCCAATCAGCCCCAGCATTTT.

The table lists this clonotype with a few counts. The CDR3 region is CASSSPGLAGSSYNEQFF. For the CDR3, the DNA is TGTGCCAGCAGCTCCCCGGGACTAGCGGGAAGCTCCTACAATGAGCAGTTCTTC. V is TRBV5-4 and J is TRBJ2-1, with 13 bases matching TRBD2. This CDR3 is built from 18 residues. The V gene's germline CDR1 is SGHNT and CDR2 YYREEE (reference sequence). V shed 3 bases and J 0 bases; nucleotides not matched to a gene: 6. Combining the CDR3 with reference TRBV5-4 and TRBJ2-1 gives the whole variable domain ETGVTQSPTHLIKTRGQQVTLRCSSQSGHNTVSWYQQALGQGPQFIFQYYREEENGRGNFPPRFSGLQFPNYSSELNVNALELDDSALYLCASSSPGLAGSSYNEQFFGPGTRLTVL.

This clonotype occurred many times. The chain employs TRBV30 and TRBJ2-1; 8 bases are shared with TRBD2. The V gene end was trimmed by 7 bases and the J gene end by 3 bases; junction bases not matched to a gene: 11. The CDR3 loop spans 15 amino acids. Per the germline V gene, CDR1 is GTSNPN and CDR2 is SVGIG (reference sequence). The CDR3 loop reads CASRPQAGDYNEQFF. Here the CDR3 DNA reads TGTGCCTCTCGTCCTCAAGCGGGAGACTACAATGAGCAGTTCTTC.

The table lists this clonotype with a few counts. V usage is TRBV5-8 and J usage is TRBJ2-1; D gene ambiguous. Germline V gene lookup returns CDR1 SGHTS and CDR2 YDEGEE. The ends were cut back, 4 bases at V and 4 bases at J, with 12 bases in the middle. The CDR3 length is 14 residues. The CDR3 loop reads CASSAGPVYNEQFF. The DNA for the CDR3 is TGTGCCAGCAGCGCTGGCCCCGTATACAATGAGCAGTTCTTC.

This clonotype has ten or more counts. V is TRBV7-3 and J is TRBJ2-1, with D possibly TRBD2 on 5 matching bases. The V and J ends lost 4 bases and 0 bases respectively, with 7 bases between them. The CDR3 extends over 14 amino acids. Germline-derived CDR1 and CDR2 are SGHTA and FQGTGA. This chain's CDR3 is CASSSRDSYNEQFF. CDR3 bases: TGTGCCAGCAGCTCCCGGGACTCCTACAATGAGCAGTTCTTC.

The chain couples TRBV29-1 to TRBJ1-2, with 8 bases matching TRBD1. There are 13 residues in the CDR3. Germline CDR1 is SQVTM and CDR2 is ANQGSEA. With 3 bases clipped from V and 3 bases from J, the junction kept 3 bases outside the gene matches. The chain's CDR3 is CSVEDREDYGYTF. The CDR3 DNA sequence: TGCAGCGTTGAGGACAGGGAGGACTATGGCTACACCTTC. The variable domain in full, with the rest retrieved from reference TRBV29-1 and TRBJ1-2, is SAVISQKPSRDICQRGTSLTIQCQVDSQVTMMFWYRQQPGQSLTLIATANQGSEATYESGFVIDKFPISRPNLTFSTLTVSNMSPEDSSIYLCSVEDREDYGYTFGSGTRLTVV.